This T cell receptor beta chain stems from a study of T-cell memory formation after mild COVID-19. TCRdb reanalysed the 5' RACE reads using MiXCR and keeps one entry per CDR3 protein. The data contain about 82,000 distinct CDR3 sequences, about 13% of them singletons. V lost 7 bases and J 1 base, leaving 26 bases between the germline ends. This CDR3 contains 19 residues. Germline V gene sequence: CDR1 MNHNY, CDR2 SVGAGI (reference sequence). Sequencing input: PBMCs or a T cell subset sorted from them (not recorded which). This receptor was taken from a man between 18 and 29 years old who had mild COVID-19 (a few samples of this study predate the infection). Cell type and time point are not known. The chain employs TRBV6-6 and TRBJ1-3; D is possibly TRBD1 (5 bases). The CDR3 DNA reads TGTGCCAGCACCCACCTCATGGTAGGGTTAGGGGCGTCTGGAAACACCATATATTTT. Amino acids: CASTHLMVGLGASGNTIYF.